The 26 T cell receptor beta chains presented below share a single source sample, sequenced in a study of neurological immune-mediated disorders. TCRdb called the 5' RACE reads again in MiXCR, with one record for every CDR3 protein. Of about 65,000 distinct CDR3 sequences detected, approximately 4.1% appear once; the ten largest clones hold roughly 2.8%. The specimen sequenced was PBMCs. These receptors were collected from a man between 45 and 60 years old with multiple sclerosis.

In this sample, this clonotype turned up many times. The chain employs TRBV20-1 and TRBJ2-5, with 8 bases that match TRBD2. V lost 6 bases and J lost 2; bases outside the gene matches: 11. Germline CDR1 and CDR2: DFQATT and SNEGSKA (reference sequence). This CDR3 region has 15 residues. CDR3 DNA sequence: TGCAGTGCCAGCCCTGGACTAGCCGGACAAGAGACCCAGTACTTC. It specifies CSASPGLAGQETQYF.

CDR3 in amino acids: CASSLGLYTDTQYF. The CDR3 coding sequence is TGTGCCAGCAGTTTAGGACTATACACAGATACGCAGTATTTT. The chain couples TRBV27 to TRBJ2-3; D is possibly TRBD2 (6 bases). V was clipped by 2 bases and J by 2 bases, with 8 bases between them. Germline-derived CDR1 and CDR2 are MNHEY and SMNVEV (reference sequence). This CDR3 region has 14 residues.

This clonotype was picked up many times. The chain links TRBV5-1 to TRBJ2-3, with TRBD2 matching 10 bases. The germline V gene encodes CDR1 SGHRS and CDR2 YFSETQ. The V gene end was trimmed by 4 bases and the J gene end by 5 bases; junction bases not matched to a gene: 13. This CDR3 contains 17 residues. In nucleotides, the CDR3 is TGCGCCAGCAGCCTGGAGCTAGCGGGGGCCGGGCGAGATACGCAGTATTTT. It codes for CASSLELAGAGRDTQYF. Full variable domain (outside the CDR3, taken from reference TRBV5-1 and TRBJ2-3): KAGVTQTPRYLIKTRGQQVTLSCSPISGHRSVSWYQQTPGQGLQFLFEYFSETQRNKGNFPGRFSGRQFSNSRSEMNVSTLELGDSALYLCASSLELAGAGRDTQYFGPGTRLTVL.

V gene TRBV15 combines with J gene TRBJ1-3, with D possibly being TRBD1 (5 bases). V shed 0 bases and J shed 4 bases, with 10 bases lying between them. This CDR3 has 15 residues. Germline-derived CDR1 and CDR2 are LNHNV and YYDKDF (reference sequence). This CDR3 reads CATSRDRGMGNTIYF. CDR3 DNA: TGTGCCACCAGCAGAGATCGGGGGATGGGAAACACCATATATTTT.

Ten or more counts support this clonotype. The rearrangement joins TRBV28 to TRBJ1-1, with D possibly matching TRBD1 (5 bases). Looked up from germline, CDR1 is MDHEN and CDR2 is SYDVKM. Trimming stripped 5 bases from V and 1 base from J, with 14 bases between. This CDR3 region has 15 residues. CDR3: CASSPHGAANTEAFF. In DNA, the CDR3 is TGTGCCAGCAGTCCGCACGGGGCAGCGAACACTGAAGCTTTCTTT.

This clonotype was observed at least ten times. The chain links TRBV28 to TRBJ1-2, with unresolved D. Trimming pared 2 bases from V and 1 base from J, leaving 2 bases between. Germline V gives CDR1 MDHEN, CDR2 SYDVKM. The CDR3 runs 12 residues. The CDR3 sequence is CASSLLNYGYTF. CDR3 bases: TGTGCCAGCAGTTTACTTAACTATGGCTACACCTTC.

This clonotype appeared many times. The CDR3 sequence is CASSLGDRVNEQFF. CDR3 DNA: TGTGCCAGCAGCTTGGGTGACAGGGTGAATGAGCAGTTCTTC. The chain links TRBV5-4 to TRBJ2-1, with 7 bases aligning to TRBD1. CDR3 length: 14 amino acids. The germline gives CDR1 SGHNT, CDR2 YYREEE (reference sequence). After removal of 0 bases from V and 7 bases from J, the junction contained 4 bases not matched to a gene.

This clonotype was observed many times. V usage is TRBV28 and J usage is TRBJ2-5; 7 bases align to TRBD1. After removal of 3 bases from V and 2 bases from J, the junction contained 9 bases not matched to a gene. The CDR3 consists of 16 residues. Germline CDR1 reads MDHEN; CDR2 reads SYDVKM. The CDR3 spells CASSFHPYRGQETQYF. DNA of the CDR3: TGTGCCAGCAGTTTCCACCCCTACAGGGGACAAGAGACCCAGTACTTC.

This clonotype was detected many times. The chain employs TRBV20-1 and TRBJ2-7; a weak D match, TRBD2 (6 bases). V was clipped by 1 base and J by 0 bases, with 7 bases between them. CDR3 length equals 13 residues. The V gene's germline CDR1 is DFQATT and CDR2 SNEGSKA (reference sequence). CDR3 protein: CSARAGSSYEQYV. The DNA for the CDR3 is TGCAGTGCTAGAGCCGGGAGCTCCTACGAGCAGTACGTC.

This clonotype came up a few times. This chain uses TRBV14 with TRBJ2-5, with a weak D call TRBD2 (6 bases). CDR1 and CDR2 from the germline V gene are SGHDN and FVKESK. This CDR3 comprises 13 residues. The V gene lost 4 bases and the J gene lost 7 bases, with 13 bases spanning the gap. The CDR3 reads CASSPTRGGTQYF. In DNA form, the CDR3 reads TGTGCCAGCAGCCCAACCCGGGGAGGGACCCAGTACTTC.

V is TRBV5-1 and J is TRBJ2-3; D is uncertain. CDR1 is SGHRS, CDR2 YFSETQ, per germline. V dropped 4 bases and J dropped 6 bases, with 9 bases sitting between them. CDR3 length: 12 residues. This CDR3 is CASSEDGDTQYF. CDR3 in DNA: TGCGCCAGCAGCGAGGACGGGGATACGCAGTATTTT.

This chain connects TRBV20-1 to TRBJ1-1, with D tentatively TRBD1 (6 bases). The length of the CDR3 is 13 residues. Trimming pared 1 base from V and 1 base from J, leaving 7 bases between. Germline loops: CDR1 DFQATT, CDR2 SNEGSKA (reference sequence). CDR3 in amino acids: CSARAQGNTEAFF. CDR3 DNA: TGCAGTGCTAGAGCACAGGGGAACACTGAAGCTTTCTTT.

This clonotype was counted many times. The chain has TRBV20-1 and TRBJ2-4, with D unresolved. Trimming took 6 bases from V and 6 from J, leaving 12 bases between them. Germline assignment: CDR1 DFQATT and CDR2 SNEGSKA (reference sequence). The CDR3 is 12 residues long. As DNA, the CDR3 is TGCAGTGCAGTAACGGCCCCAAACATTCAGTACTTC. This gives the protein CSAVTAPNIQYF.

This clonotype was seen at least ten times. This chain connects TRBV20-1 to TRBJ1-5, with D possibly TRBD1 on 6 matching bases. With 5 bases removed from V and 2 bases from J, the gap between germline ends came to 16 bases. This CDR3 comprises 15 residues. Germline CDR1 DFQATT, CDR2 SNEGSKA (reference sequence). Here the CDR3 DNA reads TGCAGTGCTTATAAATTCAGACAGGGCAATCAGCCCCAGCATTTT. As protein: CSAYKFRQGNQPQHF.

This clonotype has at least ten counts. The chain recombines TRBV20-1 with TRBJ2-5, with 8 positions matching TRBD2. This CDR3 has 15 residues. Germline assignment: CDR1 DFQATT and CDR2 SNEGSKA (reference sequence). The J segment lost 0 bases and the V segment lost 3 bases, leaving 6 bases of the junction unmatched. CDR3 bases: TGCAGTGCTAGGGTAGCGGGGTATAACCAAGAGACCCAGTACTTC. Translated, it gives CSARVAGYNQETQYF.

This clonotype was picked up many times. CDR3 in amino acids: CASTPLRADNTGELFF. The CDR3 DNA reads TGTGCCAGCACTCCCCTACGGGCAGACAACACCGGGGAGCTGTTTTTT. This chain uses TRBV12-3 or TRBV12-4 with TRBJ2-2, with D unclear. The V gene lost 7 bases and the J gene lost 2 bases, with 17 bases spanning the gap. The CDR3 is 16 amino acids.

This clonotype was counted at least ten times. The chain couples TRBV9 to TRBJ2-7, with D perhaps TRBD1 (5 bases). The CDR3 is made up of 14 amino acids. Trimming pared 0 bases from V and 5 bases from J, leaving 12 bases between. CDR1 and CDR2 (germline): SGDLS, YYNGEE. The CDR3 DNA follows: TGTGCCAGCAGCGTAGATGGCAGGGATAACGAGCAGTACTTC. Residues: CASSVDGRDNEQYF.

This clonotype was counted many times. J is TRBJ2-5 and V is TRBV11-2; TRBD2 agrees at 9 bases. CDR3 length: 16 residues. In germline, CDR1 is SGHAT, CDR2 FQNNGV. V shed 3 bases, J shed 1 base, and the junction held 6 bases outside the gene matches. CDR3 DNA: TGTGCCAGCAGCTTGAATCGGGGACTAGCCCAAGAGACCCAGTACTTC. Translated, it gives CASSLNRGLAQETQYF. Variable domain in full (rest from reference TRBV11-2 and TRBJ2-5): EAGVAQSPRYKIIEKRQSVAFWCNPISGHATLYWYQQILGQGPKLLIQFQNNGVVDDSQLPKDRFSAERLKGVDSTLKIQPAKLEDSAVYLCASSLNRGLAQETQYFGPGTRLLVL.

A few counts support this clonotype. The J gene is TRBJ2-3, the V gene TRBV7-9; 7 bases agree with TRBD2. The CDR3 runs to 15 residues. Germline lookup yields CDR1 SEHNR and CDR2 FQNEAQ (reference sequence). J lost 5 bases, V lost 5 bases, and 10 bases had no gene match. The CDR3 DNA is TGTGCCAGCAGCCGCGGGGGACCTCGCAGAGATACGCAGTATTTT. Translated, it gives CASSRGGPRRDTQYF.

This clonotype was seen ten or more times. The chain carries TRBV20-1 and TRBJ2-7; 12 positions agree with TRBD1. The CDR3 covers 19 residues. J gave up 4 bases and V 3 bases, and 19 bases lay outside the gene matches. Germline V gene data show CDR1 as DFQATT and CDR2 as SNEGSKA (reference sequence). This CDR3 is CSARGTGGEELPVRYEQYF. The CDR3 coding sequence is TGCAGTGCTAGGGGGACAGGGGGCGAGGAATTACCGGTGCGTTACGAGCAGTACTTC.

This clonotype was recorded a few times. One junction end disagrees with the germline gene, perhaps due to a read error. The chain is built from TRBV7-8 and TRBJ1-5; D may be TRBD1 (5 bases). The germline gives CDR1 SGHVS, CDR2 FQNEAQ. The CDR3 runs 16 residues. The CDR3 DNA follows: TGTGCCAGCAGCACTAAACAGGTGGGGTCCAATCAGCCCCAGAATTTT. This encodes CASSTKQVGSNQPQNF.

This clonotype has a count of ten or more. This chain joins TRBV5-1 and TRBJ2-3; D tentatively fits TRBD1 or TRBD2 (5 bases each). V was cut by 0 bases and J by 4 bases, with 12 bases left in between. CDR3 size: 15 residues. The germline V gene has CDR1 SGHRS and CDR2 YFSETQ. CDR3: CASSLGQGASDTQYF. Here the CDR3 DNA reads TGCGCCAGCAGCTTGGGTCAGGGAGCGTCAGATACGCAGTATTTT. The variable domain in full, with the rest retrieved from reference TRBV5-1 and TRBJ2-3, is KAGVTQTPRYLIKTRGQQVTLSCSPISGHRSVSWYQQTPGQGLQFLFEYFSETQRNKGNFPGRFSGRQFSNSRSEMNVSTLELGDSALYLCASSLGQGASDTQYFGPGTRLTVL.

This clonotype was seen repeatedly, ten times or more. The chain employs TRBV20-1 and TRBJ2-1; 7 bases map to TRBD1. In germline, CDR1 is DFQATT, CDR2 SNEGSKA (reference sequence). V lost 3 bases to trimming and J lost 6 bases; unmatched junction nucleotides: 23. The CDR3 runs to 19 residues. The CDR3, as DNA: TGCAGTGCTAGGCCCCCGGCAGGGGGTTGGGCGAGCTCGGTCAATGAGCAGTTCTTC. Its translation: CSARPPAGGWASSVNEQFF.

This clonotype appeared many times. The chain employs TRBV15 and TRBJ2-3; maybe TRBD1 (6 bases). The germline V gene has CDR1 LNHNV and CDR2 YYDKDF (reference sequence). Trimming took 0 bases from V and 7 from J, leaving 8 bases between them. There are 13 residues in the CDR3. The CDR3 DNA follows: TGTGCCACCAGCAGAGACAGGGGTTATACGCAGTATTTT. Translated: CATSRDRGYTQYF.

This clonotype has at least ten counts. The V gene is TRBV5-1, the J gene TRBJ2-6, with D unclear. Germline V CDR1 and CDR2: SGHRS, YFSETQ. V lost 4 bases to trimming and J lost 2 bases, with 13 bases between them. CDR3 length equals 16 residues. CDR3 in amino acids: CASSPGPAAGANVLTF. The CDR3 DNA reads as TGCGCCAGCAGCCCAGGCCCCGCGGCTGGGGCCAACGTCCTGACTTTC.

About this clonotype itself: An end of the junction differs from the germline gene, which may be a read error. The genes are TRBV12-3 or TRBV12-4 and TRBJ1-6, with unresolved D. This CDR3 contains 18 residues. The CDR3 DNA reads as TGTGCCAGCAGTTTAGGCACTCGGACCCACAGTGTTGGTTCACCCCTACACTTT. The encoded protein is CASSLGTRTHSVGSPLHF.